This entry is about one TCR beta chain. The CDR3 runs 16 residues. The trim removed 5 bases at V and 7 bases at J, leaving 9 bases unmatched. CDR1 SGHTA and CDR2 FQGNSA come from the germline V gene. This entry is derived from a study of beta chain features in type 1 diabetes. Of the isolated RNA, all was reverse transcribed, and so the sequenced material was expressed TCRB transcripts. The protocol was immunoSEQ multiplex PCR, while the TCRdb copy is restricted to in-frame clones and leaves out a portion. This sample has under 300,000 clones; 27% occur once, and the top ten carry roughly 4%. The receptor was derived from a man younger than 40 in good health. This chain links TRBV7-2 with TRBJ2-3, with TRBD2 identical over 13 bases. Source material: central memory CD4+ T cells from blood. The chain's CDR3 is CASSNPGLAGPNTQYF. The CDR3 nucleotides are TGTGCCAGCAGCAACCCGGGACTAGCGGGGCCGAATACGCAGTATTTT.